This T cell receptor beta chain was profiled in a study of T cells in Graves' hyperthyroidism and ophthalmopathy. Using RNA transcripts as the source, TCR beta CDR3 regions were amplified. Researchers ran a first-round RT-PCR on the TCR CDR3 using the HTBI primer set. TCRdb itself ran the multiplex PCR reads through MiXCR, one entry per CDR3 protein. Altogether roughly 740,000 distinct CDR3 sequences are present, about a sixth being singletons, with the ten largest covering 8.4%. This clonotype has at least ten counts. The CDR3 has 15 amino acids. The germline gives CDR1 SGHTA, CDR2 FQGNSA. Trimming took 7 bases from V and 2 from J, leaving 18 bases between them.

The chain employs TRBV7-2 and TRBJ2-7, with a weak D call TRBD2 (6 bases). This TCR derives from a man younger than 30 with Graves' hyperthyroidism. Source material: blood. CDR3 in amino acids: CASTRGGRYPYEQYF. As DNA, the CDR3 is TGTGCCAGCACTCGTGGGGGGAGATACCCCTACGAGCAGTACTTC.